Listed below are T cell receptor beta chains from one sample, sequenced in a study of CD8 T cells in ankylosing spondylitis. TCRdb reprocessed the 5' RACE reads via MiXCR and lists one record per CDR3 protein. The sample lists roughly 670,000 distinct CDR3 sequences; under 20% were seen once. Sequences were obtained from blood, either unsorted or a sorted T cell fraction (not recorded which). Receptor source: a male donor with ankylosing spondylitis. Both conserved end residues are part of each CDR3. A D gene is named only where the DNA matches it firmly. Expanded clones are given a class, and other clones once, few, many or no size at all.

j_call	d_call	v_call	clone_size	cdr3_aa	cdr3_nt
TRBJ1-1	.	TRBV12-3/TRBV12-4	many	CASSFGGPNTEAFF	TGTGCCAGCAGTTTCGGGGGGCCGAACACTGAAGCTTTCTTT
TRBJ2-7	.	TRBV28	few	CASKPQRYNGEQYF	TGTGCCAGCAAGCCCCAACGATACAACGGCGAGCAGTACTTC
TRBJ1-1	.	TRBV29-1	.	CSVERGSGTEAFF	TGCAGCGTTGAGAGGGGAAGTGGCACTGAAGCTTTCTTT
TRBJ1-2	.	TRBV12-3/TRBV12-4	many	CASSLSPGAAPHGYTF	TGTGCCAGCAGTTTATCCCCAGGGGCGGCACCTCATGGCTACACCTTC
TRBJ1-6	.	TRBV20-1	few	CSAGSTGTPLHF	TGCAGTGCTGGATCAACCGGGACACCCCTCCACTTT
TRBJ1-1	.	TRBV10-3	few	CAISSRRAEAFF	TGTGCCATCAGTTCCCGGCGGGCGGAGGCTTTCTTT
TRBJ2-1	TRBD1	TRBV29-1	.	CSVLTGSSEQFF	TGCAGCGTCCTGACAGGGTCGAGTGAGCAGTTCTTC
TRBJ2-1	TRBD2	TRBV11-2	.	CASSLDLGLAQFF	TGTGCCAGCAGCTTAGATCTGGGACTAGCGCAGTTCTTC
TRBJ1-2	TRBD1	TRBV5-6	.	CASSQGQAMNYGYTF	TGTGCCAGCAGCCAGGGACAGGCGATGAACTATGGCTACACCTTC
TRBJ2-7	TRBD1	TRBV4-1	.	CASSLQGGNRYEQYF	TGCGCCAGCAGCCTACAGGGGGGTAACCGCTACGAGCAGTACTTC
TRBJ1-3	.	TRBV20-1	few	CSARDPTGSGNTIYF	TGCAGTGCTAGAGATCCCACAGGTTCTGGAAACACCATATATTTT
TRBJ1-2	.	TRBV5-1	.	CASSLEVQGYGYTF	TGCGCCAGCAGCTTGGAAGTACAGGGTTATGGCTACACCTTC
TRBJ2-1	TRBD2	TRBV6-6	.	CASGASGYNEQFF	TGTGCCAGCGGGGCTAGCGGGTACAATGAGCAGTTCTTC
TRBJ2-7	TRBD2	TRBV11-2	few	CASSSPGGLPSNEQYF	TGTGCCAGCAGCTCTCCGGGGGGGCTCCCTTCTAACGAGCAGTACTTC
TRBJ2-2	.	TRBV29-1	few	CSAVRSGELFF	TGCAGCGCCGTCAGATCCGGGGAGCTGTTTTTT
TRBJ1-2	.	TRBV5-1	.	CASSDLGTSNYGYTF	TGCGCCAGCAGCGACCTCGGGACCTCTAACTATGGCTACACCTTC
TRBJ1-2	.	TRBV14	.	CASSQALAEPGYTF	TGTGCCAGCAGCCAAGCCCTGGCGGAGCCCGGCTACACCTTC